This TCR beta chain emerged from a study of lung T cells in sarcoidosis with Löfgren's syndrome. General study points: Löfgren's syndrome patients reportedly showed greatest TRAV12-1 and TRBV2 expansion versus controls.

In this sample, this clonotype turned up many times. Its antigen remains unidentified. This CDR3 comprises 15 residues. Germline assignment: CDR1 KGHSH and CDR2 LQKENI. Trimming at V came to 2 bases and at J to 2 bases, leaving 2 bases not matched to a gene. TCRdb reanalysed the reads using MiXCR and keeps one entry per CDR3 protein. This table holds about 21,000 distinct CDR3 sequences, 20% to 25% found once. The sequenced sample consisted of CD4+ T cells from PBMCs. The gene calls are TRBV18 and TRBJ1-3; 8 bases map to TRBD1. The clonotype was recovered from a human donor with sarcoidosis (Löfgren's syndrome or another form), or a control subject (not recorded which). The CDR3, as DNA: TGTGCCAGCTCACCAGCCAGGGGGCCTGGAAACACCATATATTTT. This sequence encodes CASSPARGPGNTIYF. The full variable domain, with the rest looked up from reference TRBV18 and TRBJ1-3, is NAGVMQNPRHLVRRRGQEARLRCSPMKGHSHVYWYRQLPEEGLKFMVYLQKENIIDESGMPKERFSAEFPKEGPSILRIQQVVRGDSAAYFCASSPARGPGNTIYFGEGSWLTVV.